One and the same sample provided the 22 T cell receptor beta chains below, sequenced in a study of blood T cell repertoires in COVID-19 (dated by TCRdb to about 2020). Library preparation employed the immunoSEQ multiplex PCR assay. Sourced from immuneACCESS, this table was stored by TCRdb with only in-frame sequences that have V and J called. A share of the clones is absent; for the studies checked, an unresolved V gene accounts for under half, and the remainder has no known explanation. A total of approximately 150,000 clones appear in this sample, approximately 88% of them only once. About 10% of the sample comes from the top ten. What was sequenced was peripheral blood. Receptors were obtained from a man between 60 and 75 years old with active or convalescent COVID-19.

This chain joins TRBV28 and TRBJ2-1; possible D gene TRBD2, 7 bases. Germline V CDR1 and CDR2: MDHEN, SYDVKM. CDR3 length: 17 residues. V dropped 7 bases and J dropped 5 bases, with 24 bases sitting between them. This CDR3 is CASTRPRGRAADNEQFF. DNA for the CDR3: TGTGCCAGCACTCGACCTAGGGGGAGGGCCGCGGACAATGAGCAGTTCTTC. The full variable domain, completed using reference TRBV28 and TRBJ2-1, is DVKVTQSSRYLVKRTGEKVFLECVQDMDHENMFWYRQDPGLGLRLIYFSYDVKMKEKGDIPEGYSVSREKKERFSLILESASTNQTSMYLCASTRPRGRAADNEQFFGPGTRLTVL.

The V gene is TRBV5-6, the J gene TRBJ2-3; D call uncertain. V lost 4 bases, J lost 4 bases, and 10 bases lay in between. Germline V gene lookup returns CDR1 SGHDT and CDR2 YYEEEE. CDR3 length: 13 amino acids. The CDR3 reads CASSPVAPDTQYF. For the CDR3, the DNA is TGTGCCAGCAGCCCTGTAGCACCAGATACGCAGTATTTT.

The chain employs TRBV10-1 and TRBJ1-1; no clear D. Germline V gene sequence: CDR1 WNHNN, CDR2 SYGVQD (reference sequence). The CDR3 loop spans 14 amino acids. Trimming took 2 bases from V and 2 from J, leaving 9 bases between them. The CDR3 is CASSEAITNTEAFF. The DNA for the CDR3 is TGCGCCAGCAGTGAGGCAATTACAAACACTGAAGCTTTCTTT.

The CDR3 DNA sequence: TGTGCCACCAGCAGAGATGGGGCGCCAAACTATGGCTACACCTTC. This gives the protein CATSRDGAPNYGYTF. The chain links TRBV15 to TRBJ1-2; D is possibly TRBD1 (5 bases). Germline loops: CDR1 LNHNV, CDR2 YYDKDF (reference sequence). Trimming pared 0 bases from V and 2 bases from J, leaving 10 bases between. This CDR3 spans 15 amino acids.

The chain employs TRBV19 and TRBJ2-5; 12 bases agree with TRBD2. V gave up 1 base and J gave up 5 bases; unmatched junction bases: 8. This CDR3 has 17 amino acids. From germline, CDR1 is LNHDA and CDR2 SQIVND (reference sequence). For the CDR3, the DNA is TGTGCCAGTAGTATAGCCCGGACTAGCGGGGCGGGGGAGACCCAGTACTTC. Its protein product is CASSIARTSGAGETQYF.

The chain is built from TRBV11-2 and TRBJ2-1, with 11 nucleotides matching TRBD1. The V gene end was trimmed by 5 bases and the J gene end by 2 bases; junction bases not matched to a gene: 2. The CDR3 runs 15 residues. Germline CDR1 SGHAT, CDR2 FQNNGV. The CDR3 loop reads CASSGGQGAYNEQFF. The CDR3 coding sequence is TGTGCCAGCAGCGGGGGACAGGGGGCCTACAATGAGCAGTTCTTC.

This chain links TRBV6-5 with TRBJ2-5, with a possible D match to TRBD2 (6 bases). This CDR3 has 15 residues. CDR1 MNHEY and CDR2 SVGAGI come from the germline V gene. The ends were cut back, 2 bases at V and 5 bases at J, with 15 bases in the middle. In DNA, the CDR3 is TGTGCCAGCAGTTACGGAGGGACGCCGGGGGAGACCCAGTACTTC. Translated, it gives CASSYGGTPGETQYF.

The V gene is TRBV18, the J gene TRBJ1-4; the D gene is possibly TRBD1 (6 bases). V was pared by 3 bases and J by 2 bases, with 13 bases between. CDR3 length: 16 residues. Looked up from germline, CDR1 is KGHSH and CDR2 is LQKENI. CDR3 sequence: CASSPSSQGTNEKLFF. Here the CDR3 DNA reads TGTGCCAGCTCACCTTCCTCACAGGGCACTAATGAAAAACTGTTTTTT.

This sequence joins TRBV4-1 and TRBJ2-2; D is possibly TRBD1 (5 bases). CDR1 is MGHRA and CDR2 is YSYEKL in the germline V gene. Trimming removed 4 bases at V and 0 bases at J, with 12 bases between. The CDR3 is 16 residues long. The CDR3 is CASSLGVASNTGELFF. DNA of the CDR3: TGCGCCAGCAGCCTAGGGGTGGCGTCGAACACCGGGGAGCTGTTTTTT.

This rearrangement joins TRBV18 to TRBJ1-2; 10 bases agree with TRBD1. V lost 3 bases, J lost 7 bases, and 8 bases stayed unmatched. This CDR3 has 15 amino acids. CDR1 is KGHSH and CDR2 is LQKENI in the germline V gene. CDR3 sequence (DNA): TGTGCCAGCTCACCGGGGACAGGGGCCCTGAGTGGCTACACCTTC. This gives the protein CASSPGTGALSGYTF.

This chain joins TRBV30 and TRBJ1-2; a possible D gene is TRBD1 (6 bases). Trimming took off 4 bases at V and 7 bases at J, with 10 bases between the two ends. Germline V CDR1 and CDR2: GTSNPN, SVGIG (reference sequence). The CDR3 sequence is 11 residues long. This CDR3 reads CAWTNRAGYTF. In nucleotides, the CDR3 is TGTGCCTGGACGAACAGGGCTGGCTACACCTTC.

The chain joins TRBV5-1 to TRBJ1-1; the D is unclear. Trimming cost V 4 bases and J 2 bases, with 6 bases left between them. The CDR3 sequence is 12 residues long. Germline values: CDR1 SGHRS, CDR2 YFSETQ. The chain's CDR3 is CASSAGNTEAFF. CDR3 DNA sequence: TGCGCCAGCAGCGCAGGAAACACTGAAGCTTTCTTT.

The gene calls are TRBV14 and TRBJ2-1; TRBD2 aligns across 10 bases. V lost 4 bases, J lost 10 bases, and 13 bases stayed unmatched. The CDR3 covers 16 residues. Germline CDR1 is SGHDN and CDR2 is FVKESK. The CDR3 nucleotides are TGTGCCAGCAGCCGAGACCCAAGCGGGAGGGCCGCGGAGCAGTTCTTC. Translating gives CASSRDPSGRAAEQFF. Complete variable domain (other parts from reference TRBV14 and TRBJ2-1): EAGVTQFPSHSVIEKGQTVTLRCDPISGHDNLYWYRRVMGKEIKFLLHFVKESKQDESGMPNNRFLAERTGGTYSTLKVQPAELEDSGVYFCASSRDPSGRAAEQFFGPGTRLTVL.

In this sample, this clone turned up a few times. J is TRBJ2-7 and V is TRBV25-1; perhaps TRBD1 as D (6 bases). V was clipped by 3 bases and J by 3 bases, with 15 bases between them. Looked up from germline, CDR1 is MGHDK and CDR2 is SYGVNS. The CDR3 length is 15 residues. The DNA for the CDR3 is TGTGCCAGCAGTGACCCAGGGGTACCCCGCTACGAGCAGTACTTC. It yields the protein CASSDPGVPRYEQYF.

This chain links TRBV27 with TRBJ1-2; tentatively, D is TRBD1 (6 bases). The CDR3 covers 16 residues. The germline gives CDR1 MNHEY, CDR2 SMNVEV (reference sequence). The V end was cut by 5 bases, the J end by 0 bases, with 16 bases between. Written as DNA, the CDR3 is TGTGCCAGCAGTAAATCCGGGACACCCTCTAACTATGGCTACACCTTC. This encodes CASSKSGTPSNYGYTF.

Here the CDR3 reads CASVSQGRSTGELFF. For the CDR3, the DNA is TGTGCCAGCGTTTCACAGGGAAGAAGCACCGGGGAGCTGTTTTTT. The chain employs TRBV2 and TRBJ2-2; D possibly corresponds to TRBD1 (6 bases). The germline gives CDR1 SNHLY, CDR2 FYNNEI. V lost 8 bases and J lost 4, with 17 bases in between. This CDR3 has 15 amino acids.

The chain combines TRBV14 with TRBJ1-1; 8 nucleotides match TRBD1. The CDR3 loop spans 14 amino acids. Germline values: CDR1 SGHDN, CDR2 FVKESK. Trimming took 2 bases from V and 4 from J; bases not matched to a gene: 3. The CDR3 here is CASSQRDRGTEAFF. The CDR3, as DNA: TGTGCCAGCAGCCAAAGAGACAGGGGCACTGAAGCTTTCTTT.

The J gene is TRBJ1-1, the V gene TRBV18, with a possible D match to TRBD1 (6 bases). The CDR3 covers 13 residues. Deletions cut 4 bases from V and 5 bases from J, with 11 bases between. CDR1 is KGHSH and CDR2 is LQKENI in the germline V gene. The CDR3 sequence is CASSQQGNTEAFF. The CDR3 nucleotides read TGTGCCAGCTCACAACAGGGTAATACTGAAGCTTTCTTT.

The chain recombines TRBV19 with TRBJ2-3; possibly TRBD1 for D (6 bases). Per germline, CDR1 LNHDA and CDR2 SQIVND (reference sequence). The CDR3 consists of 15 residues. V gave up 6 bases and J gave up 2 bases, with 15 bases separating them. CDR3 sequence: CASRIQGLLTDTQYF. Here the CDR3 DNA reads TGTGCCAGTAGGATCCAGGGGTTACTCACAGATACGCAGTATTTT.

This rearrangement joins TRBV5-1 to TRBJ2-5; tentatively, D is TRBD2 (6 bases). The length of the CDR3 is 15 residues. Trimming took 2 bases from V and 4 from J, leaving 15 bases between them. CDR1 SGHRS and CDR2 YFSETQ come from the germline V gene. The CDR3: CASSFPGRRGETQYF. CDR3 DNA sequence: TGCGCCAGCAGCTTTCCCGGACGGAGGGGAGAGACCCAGTACTTC.

This chain uses TRBV10-3 with TRBJ2-7; 9 bases match TRBD1. The length of the CDR3 is 12 residues. The germline V gene has CDR1 ENHRY and CDR2 SYGVKD. Germline trimming cut 4 bases from V and 6 bases from J; bases unmatched to any gene: 1. CDR3 DNA sequence: TGTGCCATCAGTGTGGGACAGGGCGAGCAGTACTTC. Translation gives CAISVGQGEQYF.

Here the CDR3 DNA reads TGTGCCACCAGCAGCCCGATTGTCGCTGGGCCCTCGTACAATGAGCAGTTCTTC. Translation gives CATSSPIVAGPSYNEQFF. The chain employs TRBV15 and TRBJ2-1; D is unresolved. V lost 3 bases, J lost 4 bases, and 22 bases lay in between. The CDR3 is 18 residues long. Per the germline V gene, CDR1 is LNHNV and CDR2 is YYDKDF (reference sequence).